The 10 T cell receptor beta chains below come from one sample, sequenced in a study of shared clonotypes between healthy human individuals. The table came from immunoSEQ multiplex PCR; TCRdb's copy has only in-frame clones and leaves some out. The repertoire holds approximately 2.5 million clones, with roughly 93% as singletons. Sequencing used naive CD4+ T cells from PBMCs. Regarding subset: CD45RA+ positively selected. Receptors were obtained from a man in his late teens or twenties in good health. Some clones in this sample may be carry-over from other donors' samples.

In the case of this clone: Additional DNA sequences in this sample encode the identical CDR3. This chain links TRBV28 with TRBJ2-3, with a weak D call TRBD2 (7 bases). There are 14 residues in the CDR3. Germline V lookup: CDR1 MDHEN, CDR2 SYDVKM. Trimming left V 3 bases short and J 2 bases short, with 9 bases between. The CDR3 nucleotides are TGTGCCAGCAGTTTGGGGGGGGCCACAGATACGCAGTATTTT. It is translated as CASSLGGATDTQYF.

This clone occurred once. V gene TRBV5-1 combines with J gene TRBJ2-3, with 8 bases fitting TRBD2. This CDR3 is built from 16 residues. Per the germline V gene, CDR1 is SGHRS and CDR2 is YFSETQ. With V trimmed by 0 bases and J by 1 base, 4 bases remained unmatched. CDR3: CASSLAEAGGTDTQYF. Here the CDR3 DNA reads TGCGCCAGCAGCTTGGCCGAAGCGGGAGGCACAGATACGCAGTATTTT.

The chain uses TRBV25-1 and TRBJ1-2; D gene ambiguous. This CDR3 has 14 amino acids. V lost 5 bases to trimming and J lost 1 base, with 11 bases between them. CDR1 is MGHDK, CDR2 SYGVNS, per germline. The CDR3 here is CASSPGRNNYGYTF. DNA for the CDR3: TGTGCCAGCAGTCCGGGGAGGAATAACTATGGCTACACCTTC.

This chain links TRBV28 with TRBJ2-5; 7 nucleotides agree with TRBD2. The CDR3 has 15 residues. Unmatched junction bases numbered 11, after V lost 5 bases and J lost 5 bases. Germline V lookup: CDR1 MDHEN, CDR2 SYDVKM. CDR3 residues: CASSPWRLAVETQYF. The CDR3 nucleotides read TGTGCCAGCAGTCCTTGGAGGCTAGCGGTGGAGACCCAGTACTTC.

CDR3 region: CASSLGLAPRVTDTQYF. The CDR3 DNA sequence: TGTGCCAGCAGCCTCGGACTAGCTCCTCGGGTCACAGATACGCAGTATTTT. The V call is TRBV7-3, the J call TRBJ2-3; TRBD2 agrees at 8 bases. CDR1 SGHTA and CDR2 FQGTGA come from the germline V gene. V lost 5 bases, J lost 2 bases, and 12 bases stayed unmatched. This CDR3 region has 17 residues. Complete variable domain (other parts from reference TRBV7-3 and TRBJ2-3): GAGVSQTPSNKVTEKGKYVELRCDPISGHTALYWYRQSLGQGPEFLIYFQGTGAADDSGLPNDRFFAVRPEGSVSTLKIQRTERGDSAVYLCASSLGLAPRVTDTQYFGPGTRLTVL.

This clone appeared a single time. An end of the junction does not agree with germline; a read error may underlie this. This rearrangement joins TRBV5-4 to TRBJ2-7; D may be TRBD1 (6 bases). The germline CDR1 and CDR2 sequences are SGHNT and YYREEE (reference sequence). The CDR3 sequence is 12 residues long. CDR3 nucleotide sequence: TGTGCCAGCAGCGCAAACAGGGCTCAATTAGACTTC. It encodes CASSANRAQLDF.

The rearrangement uses TRBV30 and TRBJ1-5; D is possibly TRBD1 (5 bases). The CDR3 extends over 16 amino acids. Trimming removed 2 bases at V and 7 bases at J, with 21 bases between. The germline CDR1 and CDR2 sequences are GTSNPN and SVGIG (reference sequence). The CDR3 spells CAWSQLGGAARQPQHF. DNA for the CDR3: TGTGCCTGGAGTCAACTTGGTGGGGCCGCACGACAGCCCCAGCATTTT.

This clone was picked up one time. The chain couples TRBV7-9 to TRBJ2-2, with unresolved D. V was trimmed by 4 bases and J by 4 bases, leaving 19 bases between them. The CDR3 consists of 17 residues. Per germline, CDR1 SEHNR and CDR2 FQNEAQ (reference sequence). CDR3 coding DNA: TGTGCCAGCAGCTCGAATTTCCAGGACCGAGTCACCGGGGAGCTGTTTTTT. Its protein product is CASSSNFQDRVTGELFF.

Worth noting for this clone: This same CDR3 is encoded by further DNA sequences in the sample. This sequence joins TRBV5-1 and TRBJ2-1, with TRBD2 matching over 8 bases. Germline assignment: CDR1 SGHRS and CDR2 YFSETQ. Trimming removed 4 bases from V and 1 base from J; junction bases left unmatched: 1. The CDR3 is made up of 14 amino acids. The CDR3 spells CASSPGGSYNEQFF. The CDR3 bases are TGCGCCAGCAGCCCGGGAGGGTCCTACAATGAGCAGTTCTTC.

The V gene is TRBV7-9, the J gene TRBJ2-7; 7 positions match TRBD1. V lost 4 bases and J lost 4; bases outside the gene matches: 4. The V gene's germline CDR1 is SEHNR and CDR2 FQNEAQ (reference sequence). CDR3 length: 13 residues. The CDR3 nucleotides are TGTGCCAGCAGCTCCCGGACAGGATACGAGCAGTACTTC. It is translated as CASSSRTGYEQYF.